The present entry profiles one T cell receptor (beta chain) with its context. What this receptor recognizes is not known. No base quality information exists; no much larger clone differs at one position. The data stem from a study of blood T cell repertoires in COVID-19 (TCRdb year 2020). Some background on the complete study: Samples covering the acute and convalescent phases of COVID-19 were provided by collaborators in the United States, Italy and Spain. The prospective study material was composed of cDNA or gDNA derived from T cells, B-cell-depleted T cells, or PBMCs. Subjects who had been exposed to COVID-19, were actively infected with it, or had recovered from it provided the deeply sampled blood TCRbeta repertoires that made up the dataset. The repertoires were made available in a free public database intended to serve as a resource for research on the immune response to SARS-CoV-2. The samples were drawn from the first 160 participants of the ongoing ImmuneRACE study and from roughly 1,300 subjects provided by 6 global collaborators. Nearly every sample came with metadata listing a de-identified subject ID, COVID-19 status, age in years and sex. HLA class I and class II types, where available, came from metadata supplied by the sample provider rather than from assay-based typing. Broader findings and caveats from the paper: The amount of clinical and demographic metadata varied by source and participant and was provided uncurated.

Whole blood was collected in K2EDTA tubes by collaborating institutions according to the institutions' own protocols. Collaborator samples were shipped for TCRbeta analysis as frozen whole blood, isolated PBMCs, or DNA extracted from either sample type. CDR3 length: 16 amino acids, cysteine to phenylalanine. Only the CDR3 portion is preserved as DNA: 48 bases, with reading frame beginning at the first base. The germline V gene sets CDR1 to MNHEY and CDR2 to SVGAGI. V gives up 2 bases and J gives up 1 base, and the segment between their germline ends measures 12 bases. TCRbeta CDR3 regions were amplified from genomic DNA using the immunoSEQ Assay, a bias-controlled multiplex PCR. The study's processing was this. The number of nucleated cells in each sample was estimated from the amplification of reference gene primers within the assay. To quantify the absolute abundance of each unique TCRbeta CDR3 rearrangement, sequence reads were collapsed and filtered. For each sample, productive Simpson clonality was calculated as the square root of Simpson's diversity index across productive rearrangements. TCRdb limited this immuneACCESS table to in-frame rearrangements with V and J called. A share of clones is missing; checked studies link under half to unresolved V genes, and the rest is unexplained. The D gene and trimming were derived from the DNA, and the V and J assignments and clone size from that table. The sample contains about 58,000 clones, approximately 90% of them found a single time. The ten most abundant clones make up 7% to 10% of the sample.

The specimen sequenced was peripheral blood. This receptor was taken from a woman aged 65 to 85 with active COVID-19. The chain was built from TRBV6-5 and TRBJ1-5, with TRBD1 perhaps the D gene, on 5 matching bases. For the CDR3, the sequence is CASSYQWTPSNQPQHF. The DNA is TGTGCCAGCAGTTACCAGTGGACACCCAGCAATCAGCCCCAGCATTTT.